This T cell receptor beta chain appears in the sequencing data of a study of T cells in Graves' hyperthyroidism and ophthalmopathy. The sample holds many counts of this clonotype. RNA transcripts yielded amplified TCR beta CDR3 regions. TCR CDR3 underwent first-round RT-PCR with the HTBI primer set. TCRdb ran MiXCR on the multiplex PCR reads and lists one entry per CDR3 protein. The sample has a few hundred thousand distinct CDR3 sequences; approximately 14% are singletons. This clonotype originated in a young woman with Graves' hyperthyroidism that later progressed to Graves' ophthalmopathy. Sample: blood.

CDR3 residues: CASSEWAGSDVNTEAFF. The CDR3 nucleotides read TGTGCCAGCAGTGAATGGGCAGGGTCCGATGTGAACACTGAAGCTTTCTTT. The chain is built from TRBV6-1 and TRBJ1-1, with a tentative D call TRBD1 (5 bases). Germline V gene sequence: CDR1 MNHNS, CDR2 SASEGT. The CDR3 is 17 residues long. The V end was cut by 2 bases, the J end by 0 bases, with 16 bases between.